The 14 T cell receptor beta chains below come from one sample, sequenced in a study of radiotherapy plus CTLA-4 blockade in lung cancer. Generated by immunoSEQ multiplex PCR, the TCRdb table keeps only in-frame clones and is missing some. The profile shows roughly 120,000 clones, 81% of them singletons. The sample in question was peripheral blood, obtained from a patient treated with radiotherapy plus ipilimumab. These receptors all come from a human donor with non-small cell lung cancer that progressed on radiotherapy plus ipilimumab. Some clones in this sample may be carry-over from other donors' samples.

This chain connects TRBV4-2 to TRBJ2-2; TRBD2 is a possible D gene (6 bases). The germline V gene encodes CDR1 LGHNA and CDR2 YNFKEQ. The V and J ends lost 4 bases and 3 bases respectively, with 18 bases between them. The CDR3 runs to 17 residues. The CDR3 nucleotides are TGTGCCAGCAGCCCCCGGGGAGGAGTGGGGCACACCGGGGAGCTGTTTTTT. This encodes CASSPRGGVGHTGELFF.

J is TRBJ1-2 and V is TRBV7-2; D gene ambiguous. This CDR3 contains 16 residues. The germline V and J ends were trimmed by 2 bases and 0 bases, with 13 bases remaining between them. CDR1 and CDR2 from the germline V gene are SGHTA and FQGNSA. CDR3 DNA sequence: TGTGCCAGCAGCTTATGGCCCGGGGTTTCTAACTATGGCTACACCTTC. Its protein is CASSLWPGVSNYGYTF.

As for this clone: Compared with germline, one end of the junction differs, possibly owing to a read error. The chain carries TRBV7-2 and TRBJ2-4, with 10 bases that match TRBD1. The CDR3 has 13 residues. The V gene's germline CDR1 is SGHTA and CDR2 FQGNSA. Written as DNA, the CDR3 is TGTGCCAGCAGCTTACGGGACAGGGGATTGAGGGACTTC. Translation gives CASSLRDRGLRDF.

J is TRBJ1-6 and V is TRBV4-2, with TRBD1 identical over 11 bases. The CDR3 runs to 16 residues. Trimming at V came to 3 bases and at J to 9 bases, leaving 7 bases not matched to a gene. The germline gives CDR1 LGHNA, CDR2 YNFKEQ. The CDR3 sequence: CASSQDGQGASSPLHF. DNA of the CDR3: TGTGCCAGCAGCCAGGACGGACAGGGGGCAAGTTCACCCCTCCACTTT.

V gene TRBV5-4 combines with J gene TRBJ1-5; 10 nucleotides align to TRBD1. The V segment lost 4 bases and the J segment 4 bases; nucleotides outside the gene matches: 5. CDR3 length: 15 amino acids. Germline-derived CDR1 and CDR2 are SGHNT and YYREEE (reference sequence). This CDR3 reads CASSRGTGANQPQHF. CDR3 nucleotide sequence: TGTGCCAGCAGCCGTGGGACAGGGGCTAATCAGCCCCAGCATTTT. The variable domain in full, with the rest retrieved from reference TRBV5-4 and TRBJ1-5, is ETGVTQSPTHLIKTRGQQVTLRCSSQSGHNTVSWYQQALGQGPQFIFQYYREEENGRGNFPPRFSGLQFPNYSSELNVNALELDDSALYLCASSRGTGANQPQHFGDGTRLSIL.

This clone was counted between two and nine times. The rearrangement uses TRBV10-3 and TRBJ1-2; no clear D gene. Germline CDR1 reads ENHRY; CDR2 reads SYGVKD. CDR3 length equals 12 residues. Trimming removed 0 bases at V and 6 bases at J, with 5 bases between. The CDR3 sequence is CAISESMDGYTF. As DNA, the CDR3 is TGTGCCATCAGTGAGTCGATGGATGGCTACACCTTC.

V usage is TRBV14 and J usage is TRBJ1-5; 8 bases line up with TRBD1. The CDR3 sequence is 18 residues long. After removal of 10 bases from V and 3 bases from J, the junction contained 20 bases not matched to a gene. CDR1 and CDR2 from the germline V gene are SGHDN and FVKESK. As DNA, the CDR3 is TGTGCCATTCTCCCTAGACAGGGGAGGTGTTCTAACAATCAGCCCCAGCATTTT. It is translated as CAILPRQGRCSNNQPQHF.

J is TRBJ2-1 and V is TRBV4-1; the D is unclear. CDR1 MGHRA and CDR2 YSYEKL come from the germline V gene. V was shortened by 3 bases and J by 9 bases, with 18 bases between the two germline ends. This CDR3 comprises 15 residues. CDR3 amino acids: CASSHPGRMVGEQFF. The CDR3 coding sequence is TGCGCCAGCAGCCATCCCGGACGTATGGTCGGTGAGCAGTTCTTC.

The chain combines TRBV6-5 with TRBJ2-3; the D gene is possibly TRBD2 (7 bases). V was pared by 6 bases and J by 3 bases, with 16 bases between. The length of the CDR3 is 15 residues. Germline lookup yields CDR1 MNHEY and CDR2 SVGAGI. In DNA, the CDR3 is TGTGCCAGCAGCCTTAGGGGGGAGGGGACAGATACGCAGTATTTT. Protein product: CASSLRGEGTDTQYF.

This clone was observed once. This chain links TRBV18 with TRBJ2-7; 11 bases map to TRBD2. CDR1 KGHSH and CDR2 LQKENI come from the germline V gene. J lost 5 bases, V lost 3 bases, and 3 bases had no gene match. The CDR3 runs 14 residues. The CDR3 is CASSPTSGDHEQYF. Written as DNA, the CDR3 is TGTGCCAGCTCACCGACTAGCGGGGACCACGAGCAGTACTTC.

CDR3 amino acids: CASSISSRGDYGYTF. The CDR3 DNA is TGTGCCAGTAGTATATCCTCCCGGGGGGACTATGGCTACACCTTC. The chain carries TRBV19 and TRBJ1-2; D possibly corresponds to TRBD1 (5 bases). There are 15 residues in the CDR3. V lost 2 bases and J 3 bases, leaving 13 bases between the germline ends. The V gene's germline CDR1 is LNHDA and CDR2 SQIVND (reference sequence).

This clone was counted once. The CDR3 sequence: CASRLTGSHNYGYTF. In DNA, the CDR3 is TGTGCCAGCAGATTGACAGGCTCTCATAACTATGGCTACACCTTC. This chain joins TRBV6-1 and TRBJ1-2, with a possible D match to TRBD1 (6 bases). Germline CDR1 reads MNHNS; CDR2 reads SASEGT. This CDR3 region has 15 residues. V was shortened by 6 bases and J by 1 base, with 15 bases between the two germline ends.

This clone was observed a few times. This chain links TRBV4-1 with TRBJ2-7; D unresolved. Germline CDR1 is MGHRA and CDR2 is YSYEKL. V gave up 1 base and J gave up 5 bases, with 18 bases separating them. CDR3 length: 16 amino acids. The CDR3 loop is CASSQVVIFRNDEQYF. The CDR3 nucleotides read TGCGCCAGCAGCCAAGTCGTTATTTTTCGTAACGACGAGCAGTACTTC.

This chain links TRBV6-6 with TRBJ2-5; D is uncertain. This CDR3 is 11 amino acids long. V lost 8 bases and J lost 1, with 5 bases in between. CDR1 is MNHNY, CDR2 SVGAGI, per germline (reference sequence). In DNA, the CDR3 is TGTGCCAGCGGGGTCCAAGAGACCCAGTACTTC. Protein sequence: CASGVQETQYF.